Listed below are T cell receptor beta chains from one sample, sequenced in a study of blood T cell repertoires in COVID-19. TCRdb's table, derived via immunoSEQ multiplex PCR, lists solely in-frame clones and lacks some. The data show 200,000 to 250,000 clones, approximately 82% seen once. Sequenced: peripheral blood. The receptors were sampled from a woman older than 75 with acute or convalescent COVID-19. Both conserved end residues are part of each CDR3. Fields, in order: J gene, clone size, V gene, D gene, CDR3 protein, CDR3 DNA. The D gene is left open where the match is weak. Clone sizes are given selectively: once, few, many, or a class where the clone is expanded.

J: TRBJ1-1
size: NA
V: TRBV7-8
D: NA
CDR3: CASSPPRALGTEAFF
DNA: TGTGCCAGCAGCCCCCCCAGGGCCCTGGGCACTGAAGCTTTCTTT

J: TRBJ1-5
size: NA
V: TRBV3-1/TRBV3-2
D: TRBD1
CDR3: CASSAQGGNQPQHF
DNA: TGTGCCAGCAGTGCACAGGGGGGGAATCAGCCCCAGCATTTT

J: TRBJ2-7
size: NA
V: TRBV4-2
D: NA
CDR3: CASSQDKREQYF
DNA: TGTGCCAGCAGCCAAGATAAGAGGGAGCAGTACTTC

J: TRBJ2-1
size: NA
V: TRBV11-3
D: TRBD1
CDR3: CASSFGITAGGYNEQFF
DNA: TGTGCCAGCAGCTTTGGGATAACGGCAGGGGGATACAATGAGCAGTTCTTC

J: TRBJ1-2
size: once
V: TRBV6-5
D: TRBD1
CDR3: CASIPRDRTYGYTF
DNA: TGTGCCAGCATTCCCCGGGACAGAACTTATGGCTACACCTTC

J: TRBJ1-2
size: few
V: TRBV3-1/TRBV3-2
D: NA
CDR3: CASSQERGENGYTF
DNA: TGTGCCAGCAGCCAAGAGCGGGGGGAGAATGGCTACACCTTC

J: TRBJ1-4
size: NA
V: TRBV5-1
D: TRBD1
CDR3: CASSLLGQAIGGEKLFF
DNA: TGCGCCAGCAGCTTGTTGGGACAGGCAATCGGGGGGGAAAAACTGTTTTTT

J: TRBJ1-2
size: NA
V: TRBV6-2/TRBV6-3
D: NA
CDR3: CASSKRLHYGYTF
DNA: TGTGCCAGCAGTAAGCGACTGCACTATGGCTACACCTTC

J: TRBJ2-2
size: NA
V: TRBV6-5
D: TRBD2
CDR3: CASRVLAGWTGELFF
DNA: TGTGCCAGCAGAGTCTTAGCGGGGTGGACCGGGGAGCTGTTTTTT

J: TRBJ1-1
size: NA
V: TRBV5-5
D: TRBD1
CDR3: CASSFQAARGHNTEAFF
DNA: TGTGCCAGCAGCTTTCAGGCGGCCAGGGGGCACAACACTGAAGCTTTCTTT

J: TRBJ1-4
size: NA
V: TRBV13
D: TRBD1
CDR3: CASSFGTGNEKLFF
DNA: TGTGCCAGCAGCTTCGGGACAGGCAATGAAAAACTGTTTTTT

J: TRBJ1-1
size: NA
V: TRBV6-5
D: NA
CDR3: CASSYSMQGRTEAFF
DNA: TGTGCCAGCAGTTACTCGATGCAGGGAAGGACTGAAGCTTTCTTT

J: TRBJ1-1
size: NA
V: TRBV5-4
D: NA
CDR3: CASSLVSTSNTEAFF
DNA: TGTGCCAGCAGCTTGGTTTCAACTTCGAACACTGAAGCTTTCTTT

J: TRBJ1-4
size: NA
V: TRBV29-1
D: NA
CDR3: CSVGGEANEKLFF
DNA: TGCAGCGTTGGTGGGGAGGCTAATGAAAAACTGTTTTTT

J: TRBJ2-2
size: NA
V: TRBV5-1
D: NA
CDR3: CASSLELQTGELFF
DNA: TGCGCCAGCAGCTTGGAACTTCAAACCGGGGAGCTGTTTTTT

J: TRBJ2-3
size: NA
V: TRBV10-2
D: TRBD2
CDR3: CASSDRGGSSTDTQYF
DNA: TGCGCCAGCAGTGATCGTGGCGGGAGTAGCACAGATACGCAGTATTTT

J: TRBJ2-1
size: NA
V: TRBV3-1/TRBV3-2
D: NA
CDR3: CASSQDIGGWNEQFF
DNA: TGTGCCAGCAGCCAAGATATCGGGGGATGGAATGAGCAGTTCTTC

J: TRBJ1-1
size: once
V: TRBV11-3
D: NA
CDR3: CASSLGGVDTEAFF
DNA: TGTGCCAGCAGTCTAGGGGGGGTAGACACTGAAGCTTTCTTT

J: TRBJ2-1
size: NA
V: TRBV6-2/TRBV6-3
D: NA
CDR3: CASSSQVYYNEQFF
DNA: TGTGCCAGCAGTTCTCAGGTATACTACAATGAGCAGTTCTTC

J: TRBJ2-5
size: once
V: TRBV6-6
D: TRBD1
CDR3: CASSPTGEETQYF
DNA: TGTGCCAGCAGCCCCACAGGGGAAGAGACCCAGTACTTC

J: TRBJ1-2
size: NA
V: TRBV7-2
D: TRBD1
CDR3: CASSLGAGGGGGYTF
DNA: TGTGCCAGCAGCTTAGGAGCGGGAGGGGGCGGCGGCTACACCTTC

J: TRBJ1-5
size: NA
V: TRBV7-8
D: NA
CDR3: CASSLISQPQHF
DNA: TGTGCCAGCAGCTTAATCTCCCAGCCCCAGCATTTT

J: TRBJ1-2
size: NA
V: TRBV19
D: NA
CDR3: CASSITPGGGYTF
DNA: TGTGCCAGTAGTATAACCCCAGGAGGGGGCTACACCTTC

J: TRBJ2-5
size: NA
V: TRBV13
D: NA
CDR3: CASSPLGEETQYF
DNA: TGTGCCAGCAGCCCCTTAGGGGAAGAGACCCAGTACTTC

J: TRBJ1-4
size: NA
V: TRBV15
D: NA
CDR3: CATSRDFRGNEKLFF
DNA: TGTGCCACCAGCAGAGATTTCCGGGGGAATGAAAAACTGTTTTTT

J: TRBJ2-6
size: NA
V: TRBV10-3
D: TRBD1
CDR3: CAIGTGGQGANVLTF
DNA: TGTGCCATAGGGACAGGGGGTCAGGGGGCCAACGTCCTGACTTTC

J: TRBJ2-7
size: NA
V: TRBV28
D: NA
CDR3: CASSQVPARGHEQYF
DNA: TGTGCCAGCAGCCAAGTCCCGGCTAGGGGCCACGAGCAGTACTTC

J: TRBJ1-1
size: NA
V: TRBV7-9
D: TRBD1
CDR3: CASSLGGQGNTEAFF
DNA: TGTGCCAGCAGCTTAGGGGGACAGGGGAACACTGAAGCTTTCTTT

J: TRBJ1-1
size: NA
V: TRBV11-1
D: NA
CDR3: CASSPDRFTEAFF
DNA: TGTGCCAGCAGCCCGGACAGATTCACTGAAGCTTTCTTT

J: TRBJ1-1
size: NA
V: TRBV29-1
D: NA
CDR3: CSVGLGGMAFF
DNA: TGCAGCGTGGGTTTGGGGGGTATGGCTTTCTTT

J: TRBJ1-5
size: once
V: TRBV19
D: TRBD1
CDR3: CASTGIRMGQSNQPQHF
DNA: TGTGCCAGTACCGGGATCCGTATGGGACAGAGCAATCAGCCCCAGCATTTT

J: TRBJ1-5
size: NA
V: TRBV7-2
D: NA
CDR3: CASSLAPGEGQPQHF
DNA: TGTGCCAGCAGCTTAGCGCCAGGGGAGGGCCAGCCCCAGCATTTT

J: TRBJ1-2
size: NA
V: TRBV19
D: NA
CDR3: CASSQTDLYGYTF
DNA: TGTGCCAGTAGTCAAACAGATCTTTATGGCTACACCTTC

J: TRBJ1-1
size: NA
V: TRBV7-9
D: NA
CDR3: CASSPSRFTGFRTEAFF
DNA: TGTGCCAGCAGCCCGTCGCGATTTACCGGGTTTCGTACTGAAGCTTTCTTT

J: TRBJ2-1
size: NA
V: TRBV7-8
D: TRBD2
CDR3: CASSLREVRGGSYNEQFF
DNA: TGTGCCAGCAGCCTCCGAGAAGTCCGGGGGGGCTCCTACAATGAGCAGTTCTTC

J: TRBJ1-1
size: NA
V: TRBV7-3
D: TRBD1
CDR3: CASSPSGQAFTEAFF
DNA: TGTGCCAGCAGCCCCTCGGGACAGGCCTTCACTGAAGCTTTCTTT

J: TRBJ1-1
size: NA
V: TRBV12-3/TRBV12-4
D: NA
CDR3: CASLKQMNTEAFF
DNA: TGTGCCAGTCTGAAGCAAATGAACACTGAAGCTTTCTTT

J: TRBJ2-2
size: NA
V: TRBV5-4
D: NA
CDR3: CASSLVSVGNTGELFF
DNA: TGTGCCAGCAGCTTGGTGTCCGTCGGGAACACCGGGGAGCTGTTTTTT

J: TRBJ1-2
size: NA
V: TRBV15
D: TRBD1
CDR3: CATSIGTGVGYTF
DNA: TGTGCCACCAGCATTGGGACAGGGGTTGGCTACACCTTC

J: TRBJ1-3
size: NA
V: TRBV19
D: NA
CDR3: CASSMGATGNTIYF
DNA: TGTGCCAGTAGTATGGGGGCAACTGGAAACACCATATATTTT

J: TRBJ2-1
size: NA
V: TRBV30
D: TRBD2
CDR3: CAWTTSGGANEQFF
DNA: TGTGCCTGGACGACTAGCGGGGGGGCCAATGAGCAGTTCTTC

J: TRBJ1-3
size: NA
V: TRBV6-5
D: TRBD1
CDR3: CASRYGRDRGNTIYF
DNA: TGTGCCAGCAGATACGGCCGGGACAGAGGAAACACCATATATTTT

J: TRBJ2-6
size: NA
V: TRBV27
D: TRBD1
CDR3: CASSLGQGGTWANVLTF
DNA: TGTGCCAGCAGTCTAGGACAGGGGGGTACCTGGGCCAACGTCCTGACTTTC

J: TRBJ2-7
size: NA
V: TRBV6-4
D: NA
CDR3: CASTQALGRGRYEQYF
DNA: TGTGCCAGCACCCAAGCCCTGGGCAGGGGGAGGTACGAGCAGTACTTC

J: TRBJ1-5
size: NA
V: TRBV10-3
D: TRBD1
CDR3: CAISDGQGVSNQPQHF
DNA: TGTGCCATCAGTGATGGTCAGGGGGTTAGCAATCAGCCCCAGCATTTT

J: TRBJ1-1
size: NA
V: TRBV9
D: NA
CDR3: CASSPGVANTEAFF
DNA: TGTGCCAGCAGTCCGGGGGTAGCGAACACTGAAGCTTTCTTT

J: TRBJ2-3
size: NA
V: TRBV9
D: NA
CDR3: CASSVAGGTSTDTQYF
DNA: TGTGCCAGCAGCGTCGCCGGGGGTACTAGCACAGATACGCAGTATTTT

J: TRBJ2-3
size: NA
V: TRBV5-1
D: NA
CDR3: CASTKEAPSDLPDTQYF
DNA: TGCGCCAGCACTAAAGAGGCCCCCTCAGACCTCCCAGATACGCAGTATTTT

J: TRBJ2-7
size: NA
V: TRBV29-1
D: TRBD2
CDR3: CSVGLGLGDEQYF
DNA: TGCAGCGTTGGTCTGGGACTAGGTGACGAGCAGTACTTC

J: TRBJ1-2
size: NA
V: TRBV9
D: NA
CDR3: CASSVDSRTNGYTF
DNA: TGTGCCAGCAGCGTAGATTCCAGGACTAACGGCTACACCTTC

J: TRBJ1-2
size: NA
V: TRBV4-1
D: TRBD1
CDR3: CASSSPQGTANYGYTF
DNA: TGCGCCAGCAGCAGTCCTCAGGGGACAGCTAACTATGGCTACACCTTC